A selection of T cell receptor beta chains follows, all from one sample in a study of shared clonotypes between healthy human individuals. Assay: immunoSEQ multiplex PCR; the TCRdb copy retains only in-frame clones and omits some. The sample consists of about 2.1 million clones, roughly 95% of them appearing once. The specimen was naive CD8+ T cells from PBMCs. These receptors were taken from a young man in good health. Some clones in this sample may be carry-over from other donors' samples. Both conserved end residues are part of each CDR3. Each record gives: J gene, V gene, CDR3 protein.

>TRBJ2-5|TRBV28
CASSEFTQETQYF
>TRBJ2-2|TRBV27
CASSSVRWDTGELFF
>TRBJ2-1|TRBV7-8
CASSLDRWREGYNEQFF
>TRBJ2-3|TRBV6-5
CASSYSGRPDTQYF
>TRBJ2-3|TRBV9
CASSDRDSADTQYF
>TRBJ2-1|TRBV4-1
CASSQIPLTDNEQFF
>TRBJ2-6|TRBV7-6
CASSFRDRFSGANVLTF
>TRBJ2-5|TRBV7-9
CASSTLRDRAADQETQYF
>TRBJ2-5|TRBV7-9
CASSLLSSGNARETQYF
>TRBJ2-1|TRBV27
CASGLGWRASGRGYSYNEQFF
>TRBJ1-5|TRBV27
CASRTGGGTDQPQHF
>TRBJ2-3|TRBV14
CASSQDPPLTSGRETTDTQYF
>TRBJ2-1|TRBV7-2
CASSLLDFEQFF
>TRBJ1-1|TRBV7-9
CASSSTGTGGTEAFF
>TRBJ1-1|TRBV19
CASMQGSEAFF
>TRBJ2-3|TRBV7-6
CASSLRDISTDTQYF
>TRBJ1-2|TRBV9
CASSVGQGVHYGYTF
>TRBJ2-7|TRBV28
CASTPSGTVLREQYF
>TRBJ1-2|TRBV27
CASSSRDSPNYGYTF
>TRBJ2-7|TRBV6-1
CASRGVEQYF
>TRBJ1-5|TRBV18
CASSSQRPGQGSLSGNQPQHF
>TRBJ2-5|TRBV15
CATSRAEIQETQYF
>TRBJ2-7|TRBV7-9
CASSTISNEQYF
>TRBJ1-1|TRBV10-2
CASSEMAGTEAFF
>TRBJ2-4|TRBV27
CASSSNLPPHIQYF
>TRBJ2-1|TRBV11-2
CASSPLRRHEQFF